The 5 T cell receptor beta chains below come from one sample, sequenced in a study of beta chain features in type 1 diabetes. TCRB transcripts that were expressed got sequenced, as all of the isolated RNA had been reverse transcribed. Here immunoSEQ multiplex PCR was the method, and the copy in TCRdb shows in-frame clones only, minus some. The top ten clones hold more than 0.9% of a sample with some 270,000 clones, about 8.5% of them seen once. Input material: central memory CD4+ T cells from blood. These receptors were taken from a young woman in good health.

This clone was seen a handful of times. J is TRBJ2-2 and V is TRBV18; D is ambiguous. The V gene lost 3 bases and the J gene lost 6 bases, with 11 bases spanning the gap. The germline gives CDR1 KGHSH, CDR2 LQKENI. This CDR3 is 14 amino acids long. Here the CDR3 reads CASSPPIVAGELFF. CDR3 nucleotides: TGTGCCAGCTCACCGCCTATAGTCGCCGGGGAGCTGTTTTTT.

This clone has only a few counts. The chain carries TRBV11-1 and TRBJ1-2, with D unclear. V lost 7 bases and J lost 4, with 22 bases in between. The CDR3 length is 16 residues. Germline V gene data show CDR1 as SGHAT and CDR2 as FQDESV (reference sequence). CDR3 loop: CASTARRHTLIYGYTF. In nucleotides, the CDR3 is TGTGCCAGCACCGCCCGTCGACATACCCTGATCTATGGCTACACCTTC.

This clone has a handful of counts. This chain connects TRBV10-3 to TRBJ1-1; D remains unclear. Germline lookup yields CDR1 ENHRY and CDR2 SYGVKD. The CDR3 is 13 amino acids. With 4 bases removed from V and 7 bases from J, the gap between germline ends came to 13 bases. CDR3 in DNA: TGTGCCATCAGTGTAAGCTGGGAAAATGAAGCTTTCTTT. This encodes CAISVSWENEAFF.

The chain employs TRBV7-6 and TRBJ2-1; D unclear. Germline V lookup: CDR1 SGHVS, CDR2 FNYEAQ. The CDR3 length is 16 residues. V gave up 0 bases and J gave up 4 bases, with 13 bases separating them. In DNA, the CDR3 is TGTGCCAGCAGCTTAGCCCCTAACGCTATATACAATGAGCAGTTCTTC. Its translation is CASSLAPNAIYNEQFF.

The chain has TRBV11-3 and TRBJ1-2; TRBD1 might be the D (6 bases). The V end was cut by 5 bases, the J end by 8 bases, with 18 bases between. CDR1 and CDR2 from the germline V gene are SGHNT and YENEEA. The CDR3 is made up of 14 amino acids. The CDR3 DNA reads TGTGCCAGCAGCCCTCAAACGGACAGCGGGGGCTACACCTTC. It codes for CASSPQTDSGGYTF.